This is a list of T cell receptor beta chains from one sample in a study of T cell responses to AZD1222 COVID-19 vaccine. Sequenced by immunoSEQ multiplex PCR; TCRdb stores in-frame clones only, minus some. Of some 130,000 clones in the sample, roughly 87% were seen once. The source material was peripheral blood, sampled 28 days after the second AZD1222 dose. These receptors came from an adult who received the AZD1222 COVID-19 vaccine. Both conserved end residues are part of each CDR3. Fields, in order: clone size, J gene, V gene, CDR3 protein. The size field is filled for only some rows; it gives once, few, many or a size class.

few	TRBJ1-1	TRBV7-9	CASSFGETEAFF
once	TRBJ2-3	TRBV29-1	CSVEDTGSTTDTQYF
-	TRBJ2-2	TRBV4-3	CASSQDPGANTGELFF
few	TRBJ1-2	TRBV6-2/TRBV6-3	CASSPTANYGYTF
-	TRBJ1-2	TRBV7-8	CASSSQRIQVANYGYTF
-	TRBJ1-2	TRBV7-2	CASSPVRRPVYGYTF
-	TRBJ1-6	TRBV14	CASSQARGTVTGVSPLHF
-	TRBJ1-1	TRBV5-1	CASSPTPDEHLNTEAFF
-	TRBJ1-6	TRBV11-1	CASSLSPGQGSPLHF
once	TRBJ2-5	TRBV29-1	CSAMTSGEETQYF
-	TRBJ1-1	TRBV5-1	CASQTGRNTEAFF
-	TRBJ1-4	TRBV7-2	CASSLAGLREKLFF
-	TRBJ2-2	TRBV11-2	CASSRGQGDTGELFF
-	TRBJ2-5	TRBV24-1	CATSDLAGGHQETQYF
-	TRBJ1-6	TRBV18	CASSPGDSPLHF
-	TRBJ2-7	TRBV28	CASTSGQGQVWYF
-	TRBJ1-5	TRBV9	CASSVGYSNQPQHF
once	TRBJ1-1	TRBV9	CASSAQATGAEAFF
-	TRBJ2-3	TRBV7-3	CASSPWGQGADTQYF
-	TRBJ1-4	TRBV30	CAWRDPGQGKKLFF
-	TRBJ2-5	TRBV6-5	CASSTGHQETQYF
-	TRBJ1-2	TRBV7-9	CASSSGVHYGYTF
-	TRBJ1-6	TRBV6-5	CASSYRGQSPLHF
-	TRBJ2-3	TRBV5-1	CASSLFPGEADTQYF
-	TRBJ2-6	TRBV19	CASNQIGGANVLTF
-	TRBJ1-3	TRBV5-5	CASSLSRQGRNTIYF
many	TRBJ1-4	TRBV28	CASSLFQEFYEKLFF
once	TRBJ2-5	TRBV27	CASSSPTGGWETQYF
-	TRBJ2-3	TRBV4-3	CASSQKGTDTQYF
-	TRBJ1-6	TRBV4-3	CASSQDPGGEGSPLHF
once	TRBJ2-1	TRBV19	CASRVSATGYNEQFF
-	TRBJ2-6	TRBV19	CASSIVSGFGANVLTF
-	TRBJ2-7	TRBV9	CASSPAVGTATYEQYF
-	TRBJ2-1	TRBV5-4	CASSLDLAGGTYNEQFF
-	TRBJ2-7	TRBV9	CASSVGGSSYEQYF
once	TRBJ1-1	TRBV19	CASSIYGSEAFF
-	TRBJ2-7	TRBV4-1	CASSRSGQARIYEQYF
-	TRBJ2-1	TRBV7-2	CASSLGRSGTGFYNEQFF
once	TRBJ1-6	TRBV10-3	CAISPGQVNSPLHF
-	TRBJ2-3	TRBV6-5	CASRAAGDTQYF
-	TRBJ2-2	TRBV5-1	CASSILQGIRTGELFF
-	TRBJ1-5	TRBV27	CASSKNLGLDQPQHF
-	TRBJ1-4	TRBV6-5	CASSSGRGREKLFF
once	TRBJ2-1	TRBV6-5	CASSYSSGDNEQFF
-	TRBJ2-7	TRBV28	CASSSPGTSGGVRNEQYF
-	TRBJ2-2	TRBV6-5	CASSSDRGGTGELFF
once	TRBJ1-2	TRBV3-1/TRBV3-2	CASSHQGTPYWEGYTF
-	TRBJ1-4	TRBV6-2/TRBV6-3	CASSYSGVPGEKLFF
once	TRBJ2-7	TRBV5-1	CASSVDSGEQYF
few	TRBJ1-5	TRBV19	CAAAGQGDQPQHF
-	TRBJ1-6	TRBV7-2	CASRGATSSYNSPLHF
-	TRBJ1-5	TRBV6-2/TRBV6-3	CASSPVRDSSNQPQHF
-	TRBJ1-6	TRBV11-2	CASSSPTTYNSPLHF